This entry describes one T cell receptor (beta chain). Antigen specificity is unknown. RNA transcripts served as the template for amplifying TCR beta CDR3 regions. The HTBI primer set drove a first-round RT-PCR of the TCR CDR3. TCRdb independently ran MiXCR on the multiplex PCR reads; one entry per CDR3 protein. The table shows some 460,000 distinct CDR3 sequences, with approximately 14% occurring only once. Exclusions: uncontrolled infection, other autoimmune disease, pregnancy, lactation. Isolation of PBMCs was performed on about 9.9 ml fresh peripheral blood. V gave up 6 bases and J gave up 2 bases; unmatched junction bases: 8. The CDR3 is 17 residues long. Germline CDR1 is MNHNS and CDR2 is SASEGT. These data are taken from a study of T cells in Graves' hyperthyroidism and ophthalmopathy. On the study more broadly: Staff took peripheral blood when the initial diagnosis was made, before any treatment began.

Study findings and constraints: Among clonotypes expanded in thyroid above 0.001, most were also found in blood.

What was sequenced was blood. The TCR originated in a woman aged 18-35 years with Graves' hyperthyroidism. This sequence joins TRBV6-1 and TRBJ2-6; 9 bases match TRBD1. CDR3 sequence (DNA): TGTGCCAGCAGCGGACAGGGGAGTACTACTGGGGCCAACGTCCTGACTTTC. Residues: CASSGQGSTTGANVLTF.